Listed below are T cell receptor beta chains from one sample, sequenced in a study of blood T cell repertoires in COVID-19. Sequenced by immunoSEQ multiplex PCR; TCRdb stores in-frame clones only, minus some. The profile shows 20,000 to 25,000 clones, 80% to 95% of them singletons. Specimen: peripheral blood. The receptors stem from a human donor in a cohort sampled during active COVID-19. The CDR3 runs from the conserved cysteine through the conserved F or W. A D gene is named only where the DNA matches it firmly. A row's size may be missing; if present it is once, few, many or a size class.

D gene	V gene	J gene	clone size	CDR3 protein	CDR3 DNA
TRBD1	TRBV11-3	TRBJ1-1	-	CASSLLMTGTVHTEAFF	TGTGCCAGCAGCTTATTAATGACGGGGACAGTCCACACTGAAGCTTTCTTT
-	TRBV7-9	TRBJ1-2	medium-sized	CASQPLGAYYGYTF	TGTGCCAGCCAACCCCTAGGGGCCTACTATGGCTACACCTTC
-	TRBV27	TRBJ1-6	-	CAAGGSSYNSPLHF	TGTGCCGCGGGGGGGAGCTCCTATAATTCACCCCTCCACTTT
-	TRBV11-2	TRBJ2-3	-	CASSPFPGNTTDTQYF	TGTGCCAGCAGCCCCTTTCCGGGGAACACCACAGATACGCAGTATTTT
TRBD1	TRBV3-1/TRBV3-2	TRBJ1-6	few	CASSFQTGTNSPLHF	TGTGCCAGCAGCTTCCAGACAGGGACGAATTCACCCCTCCACTTT
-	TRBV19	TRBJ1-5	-	CASSAGTRGILSNQPQHF	TGTGCCAGTAGTGCTGGAACAAGGGGGATCCTTAGCAATCAGCCCCAGCATTTT
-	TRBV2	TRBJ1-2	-	CASSFLRAGSKGYTF	TGTGCCAGCAGTTTCTTAAGGGCGGGATCAAAAGGCTACACCTTC
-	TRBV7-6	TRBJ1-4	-	CASSPLIRAGATNEKLFF	TGTGCCAGCAGCCCCTTAATTCGGGCAGGGGCAACTAATGAAAAACTGTTTTTT
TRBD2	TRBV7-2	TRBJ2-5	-	CASSFPRTSGGGETQYF	TGTGCCAGCAGCTTTCCTCGGACTAGCGGCGGAGGGGAGACCCAGTACTTC
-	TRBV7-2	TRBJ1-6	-	CASSPFPSSYNSPLHF	TGTGCCAGCAGCCCTTTCCCCAGCTCCTATAATTCACCCCTCCACTTT
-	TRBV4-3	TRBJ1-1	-	CASSQGQGYTEAFF	TGCGCCAGCAGCCAAGGGCAGGGATACACTGAAGCTTTCTTT
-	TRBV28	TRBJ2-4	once	CASSLGGADIQYF	TGTGCCAGCAGTTTAGGGGGCGCGGACATTCAGTACTTC
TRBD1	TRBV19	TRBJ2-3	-	CASSNFRQGTDTQYF	TGTGCCAGTAGTAACTTCCGACAGGGAACAGATACGCAGTATTTT
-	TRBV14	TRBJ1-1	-	CASSLTGNTEAFF	TGTGCCAGCAGCTTGACAGGGAACACTGAAGCTTTCTTT
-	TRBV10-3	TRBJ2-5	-	CAISESGGQYQETQYF	TGTGCCATCAGTGAGTCGGGGGGGCAGTACCAAGAGACCCAGTACTTC
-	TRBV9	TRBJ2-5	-	CASSVGGGGQETQYF	TGTGCCAGCAGCGTAGGTGGGGGGGGCCAGGAGACCCAGTACTTC
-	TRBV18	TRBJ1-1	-	CASSRGWGENTEAFF	TGTGCCAGCTCACGGGGATGGGGGGAGAACACTGAAGCTTTCTTT
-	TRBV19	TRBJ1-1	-	CASSIASVRYEAFF	TGTGCCAGTAGTATCGCGTCCGTGAGATACGAAGCTTTCTTT
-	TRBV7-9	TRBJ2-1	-	CASSTQTGWPLEDEQFF	TGTGCCAGCAGCACACAGACAGGATGGCCCCTCGAGGATGAGCAGTTCTTC
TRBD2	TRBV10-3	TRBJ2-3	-	CAITGREGSDTQYF	TGTGCCATCACCGGGAGGGAGGGTTCAGATACGCAGTATTTT
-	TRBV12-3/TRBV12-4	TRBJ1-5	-	CASSFNLQPQHF	TGTGCCAGCAGTTTCAATCTACAGCCCCAGCATTTT
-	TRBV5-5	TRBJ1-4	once	CASSLGLRLNEKLFF	TGTGCCAGCAGCCTCGGACTGAGATTGAATGAAAAACTGTTTTTT
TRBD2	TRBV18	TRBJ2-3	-	CASSGLAGGSTDTQYF	TGTGCCAGCTCGGGACTAGCGGGGGGGAGCACAGATACGCAGTATTTT
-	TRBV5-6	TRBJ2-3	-	CASSLLQGGGADTQYF	TGTGCCAGCAGCTTACTACAGGGGGGAGGGGCAGATACGCAGTATTTT
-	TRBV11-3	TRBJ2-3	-	CASSLDQLTDTQYF	TGTGCCAGCAGCTTAGATCAACTCACAGATACGCAGTATTTT
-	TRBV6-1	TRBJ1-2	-	CASSETGSNYGYTF	TGTGCCAGCAGTGAAACAGGCAGCAACTATGGCTACACCTTC
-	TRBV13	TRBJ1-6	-	CASSLIQGNSPLHF	TGTGCCAGCAGCTTGATTCAGGGTAATTCACCCCTCCACTTT
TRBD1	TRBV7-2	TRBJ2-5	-	CASSLVGQGVRETQYF	TGTGCCAGCAGCTTAGTCGGGCAGGGGGTACGAGAGACCCAGTACTTC
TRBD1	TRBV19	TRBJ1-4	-	CASSIGRGNEKLFF	TGTGCCAGTAGTATTGGCAGGGGGAATGAAAAACTGTTTTTT
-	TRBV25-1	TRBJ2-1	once	CASSERGSSYNEQFF	TGTGCCAGCAGTGAAAGGGGGAGCTCCTACAATGAGCAGTTCTTC
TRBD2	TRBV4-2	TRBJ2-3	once	CASSQAQGLAFPDTQYF	TGTGCCAGCAGCCAAGCCCAGGGACTAGCTTTCCCAGATACGCAGTATTTT
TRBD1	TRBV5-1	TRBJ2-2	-	CASSPGQVMEGGELFF	TGCGCCAGCAGCCCGGGACAGGTGATGGAAGGGGGGGAGCTGTTTTTT
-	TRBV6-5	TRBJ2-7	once	CASTQGGAGSYEQYF	TGTGCCAGCACACAAGGGGGGGCCGGGTCCTACGAGCAGTACTTC
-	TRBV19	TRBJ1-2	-	CASSPNGASYGYTF	TGTGCCAGTAGTCCCAATGGGGCCTCCTATGGCTACACCTTC
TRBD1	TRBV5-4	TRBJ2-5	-	CASSLDRGTETQYF	TGTGCCAGCAGCTTGGACAGGGGGACAGAGACCCAGTACTTC
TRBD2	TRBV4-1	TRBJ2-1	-	CASSQDSSGSYNEQFF	TGCGCCAGCAGCCAAGATAGTAGCGGGTCCTACAATGAGCAGTTCTTC
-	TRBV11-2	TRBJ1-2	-	CASSLGRGGNYGYTF	TGTGCCAGCAGCTTAGGCCGCGGGGGTAACTATGGCTACACCTTC
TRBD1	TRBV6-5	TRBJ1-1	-	CASSRGQGLNKAFF	TGTGCCAGCAGCCGAGGACAGGGGCTAAACAAAGCTTTCTTT
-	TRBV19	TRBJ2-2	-	CASSHLGGGLRTGELFF	TGTGCCAGTAGTCACTTAGGTGGCGGCTTAAGGACCGGGGAGCTGTTTTTT
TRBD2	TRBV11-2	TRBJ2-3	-	CASSSLAGGPTDTQYF	TGTGCCAGCAGCTCCCTAGCGGGGGGTCCCACAGATACGCAGTATTTT
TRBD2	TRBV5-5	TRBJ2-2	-	CASRSPGRGNTGELFF	TGTGCCAGCAGGTCTCCCGGGAGGGGAAACACCGGGGAGCTGTTTTTT
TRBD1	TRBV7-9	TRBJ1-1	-	CASSSARDRGVTEAFF	TGTGCCAGCAGCTCCGCCCGGGACAGGGGAGTCACTGAAGCTTTCTTT
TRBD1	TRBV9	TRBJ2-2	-	CASSVQGARDTGELFF	TGTGCCAGCAGCGTACAGGGGGCGCGGGACACCGGGGAGCTGTTTTTT
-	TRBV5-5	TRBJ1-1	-	CASSFPGAGAGGGEAFF	TGTGCCAGCAGCTTCCCCGGGGCGGGAGCGGGAGGGGGTGAAGCTTTCTTT
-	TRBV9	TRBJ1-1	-	CASSVAQVNTEAFF	TGTGCCAGCAGCGTAGCCCAGGTTAACACTGAAGCTTTCTTT
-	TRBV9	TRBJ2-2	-	CASTGSGRPPGKLFF	TGTGCCAGCACCGGGTCCGGGAGACCACCGGGGAAGCTGTTTTTT
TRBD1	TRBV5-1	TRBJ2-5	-	CASSGGQGAETQYF	TGCGCCAGCAGCGGGGGACAGGGGGCAGAGACCCAGTACTTC
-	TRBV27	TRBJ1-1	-	CASSRASALGNTEAFF	TGTGCCAGCAGTCGCGCTAGTGCCTTAGGGAACACTGAAGCTTTCTTT
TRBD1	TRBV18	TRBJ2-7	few	CASSPRNRGYPTYEQYF	TGTGCCAGCTCACCCCGGAACAGGGGTTACCCGACCTACGAGCAGTACTTC
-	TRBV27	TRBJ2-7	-	CASSRSGISSYEQYF	TGTGCCAGCAGTCGGTCGGGGATCAGCTCCTACGAGCAGTACTTC
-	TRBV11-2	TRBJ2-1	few	CASSLLWRPYFYNEQFF	TGTGCCAGCAGCCTACTATGGCGGCCTTATTTCTACAATGAGCAGTTCTTC
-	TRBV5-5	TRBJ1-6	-	CASSFQDSGVSPLHF	TGTGCCAGCAGCTTTCAGGACAGCGGGGTATCACCCCTCCACTTT
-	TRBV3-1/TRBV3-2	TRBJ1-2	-	CASSQGAHGYTF	TGTGCCAGCAGCCAAGGAGCCCATGGCTACACCTTC
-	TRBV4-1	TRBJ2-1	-	CASSQDVGGSYNEQFF	TGCGCCAGCAGCCAAGATGTCGGGGGTTCCTACAATGAGCAGTTCTTC
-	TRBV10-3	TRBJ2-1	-	CAILRDNEQFF	TGTGCCATCTTGAGAGACAATGAGCAGTTCTTC
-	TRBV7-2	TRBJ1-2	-	CASSLDRFSNYGYTF	TGTGCCAGCAGCTTAGACAGATTTTCTAACTATGGCTACACCTTC
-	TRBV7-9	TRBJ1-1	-	CASSSKAFF	TGTGCCAGCAGTTCAAAAGCTTTCTTT
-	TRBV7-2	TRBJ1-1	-	CASGGQRNTEAFF	TGTGCCAGCGGCGGACAGAGGAACACTGAAGCTTTCTTT
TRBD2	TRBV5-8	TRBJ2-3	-	CAGSLAGGFDTQYF	TGTGCCGGCTCACTAGCGGGGGGGTTTGATACGCAGTATTTT
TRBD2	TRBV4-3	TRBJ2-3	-	CASSQQAGTSGASDTQYF	TGCGCCAGCAGCCAACAGGCGGGGACTAGCGGGGCATCAGATACGCAGTATTTT